This T cell receptor beta chain was sequenced in a study of PD-L1 blockade in urothelial cancer. Whole-study context: Treatment start was followed by blood analysis at 3 weeks (second dose) and again at 6 weeks.

Time point in this sample: pretreatment peripheral blood. Data came from immunoSEQ multiplex PCR; TCRdb stores just in-frame clones and leaves some out. The table shows about 63,000 clones, with 75% to 85% occurring only once. The TCR comes from a man aged 70 or older with urothelial cancer. The specimen comprised PBMCs, sampled around atezolizumab (anti-PD-L1) treatment.

Written as DNA, the CDR3 is TGTGCCAGCAGCACGGCAGGCCAAACAAAAAACACTGAAGCTTTCTTT. Translating it yields CASSTAGQTKNTEAFF. This chain uses TRBV21-1 with TRBJ1-1; TRBD1, the table's D call, lacks a check against the DNA. TRBV21-1 is a pseudogene. The length of the CDR3 is 16 residues.